Following are 21 T cell receptor beta chains from one sample sequenced in a study of metastatic and nonmetastatic thyroid tumors. TCRdb re-called the PCR reads via MiXCR. This sample carries about 33,000 clones, 11% of them seen once, and the ten largest clones take around 15%. Among the patients, none had received any treatment before thyroid surgery. The sample was blood. The source of these receptors is a female donor with papillary thyroid cancer or a benign thyroid nodule (not recorded which). Some clones in this sample may be carry-over from other donors' samples.

This chain joins TRBV20-1 and TRBJ2-2; D is ambiguous. V lost 1 base and J 5 bases, leaving 14 bases between the germline ends. The V gene's germline CDR1 is DFQATT and CDR2 SNEGSKA (reference sequence). The CDR3 loop spans 15 amino acids. The CDR3 sequence is CSARGGLVVTGELFF. As DNA, the CDR3 is TGCAGTGCTAGAGGAGGTCTAGTAGTTACCGGGGAGCTGTTTTTT.

This clone appeared many times. The rearrangement uses TRBV19 and TRBJ1-4; D gene ambiguous. The CDR3 loop spans 14 amino acids. Trimming removed 3 bases from V and 3 bases from J, with 8 bases in between. CDR1 is LNHDA, CDR2 SQIVND, per germline (reference sequence). CDR3 DNA: TGTGCCAGTAGTATTTCGGGCGCTAATGAAAAACTGTTTTTT. Encoded protein: CASSISGANEKLFF.

The gene calls are TRBV11-2 and TRBJ2-7; D is undetermined. Deletions cut 1 base from V and 0 bases from J, with 13 bases between. The CDR3 is made up of 16 amino acids. CDR1 is SGHAT, CDR2 FQNNGV, per germline. CDR3 bases: TGTGCCAGCAGCTTAGGAAGGTCCAGAAGCTCCTACGAGCAGTACTTC. Translating it yields CASSLGRSRSSYEQYF. The variable domain in full, with the rest retrieved from reference TRBV11-2 and TRBJ2-7, is EAGVAQSPRYKIIEKRQSVAFWCNPISGHATLYWYQQILGQGPKLLIQFQNNGVVDDSQLPKDRFSAERLKGVDSTLKIQPAKLEDSAVYLCASSLGRSRSSYEQYFGPGTRLTVT.

At least ten counts were recorded for this clone. Sequence at one end of the junction differs from germline and may be a read error. The chain uses TRBV20-1 and TRBJ2-2; TRBD2 matches at 7 bases. This CDR3 contains 14 residues. Germline V gene lookup returns CDR1 DFQATT and CDR2 SNEGSKA (reference sequence). The CDR3 DNA reads TGCAGTGCTAGAGGCGGACTAGGAGCCGGGGAGCTGGTTTTT. Its protein product is CSARGGLGAGELVF.

The table lists this clone with many counts. The chain is built from TRBV20-1 and TRBJ2-3; TRBD2 agrees at 7 bases. The germline gives CDR1 DFQATT, CDR2 SNEGSKA (reference sequence). The V gene end was trimmed by 0 bases and the J gene end by 2 bases; junction bases not matched to a gene: 8. CDR3 length: 16 residues. The CDR3 sequence: CSARDDGRIPTDTQYF. CDR3 sequence (DNA): TGCAGTGCTAGAGACGACGGGAGGATCCCCACAGATACGCAGTATTTT.

There are a few counts of this clone. The junction shows a germline mismatch at one end, possibly a read error. This chain links TRBV10-3 with TRBJ2-2; D not certain. The V gene's germline CDR1 is ENHRY and CDR2 SYGVKD. The CDR3 is 15 residues long. CDR3 coding DNA: TGTGCCATCATTGACCGCGACTCGAACACCTGGGAGCTGTTTTTT. This gives the protein CAIIDRDSNTWELFF.

This clone was seen a handful of times. The chain recombines TRBV6-1 with TRBJ1-4, with 7 nucleotides matching TRBD1. After removal of 7 bases from V and 4 bases from J, the junction contained 9 bases not matched to a gene. CDR1 is MNHNS and CDR2 is SASEGT in the germline V gene. The CDR3 consists of 15 residues. This chain's CDR3 is CASTDRDKGNEKLFF. The CDR3 region has the DNA TGTGCCAGCACCGACAGGGATAAGGGTAATGAAAAACTGTTTTTT.

This clone showed up just a few times. The sample contains more than one DNA sequence encoding this CDR3. This chain links TRBV13 with TRBJ2-1; 8 bases map to TRBD2. Germline values: CDR1 PRHDT, CDR2 FYEKMQ (reference sequence). V shed 2 bases, J shed 6 bases, and the junction held 6 bases outside the gene matches. This CDR3 is 15 amino acids long. The CDR3 DNA is TGTGCCAGCAGCTTAACTGGGACTAGAGGCAATGAGCAGTTCTTC. Translated: CASSLTGTRGNEQFF. Looking up the rest from reference TRBV13 and TRBJ2-1 gives the full variable domain: AAGVIQSPRHLIKEKRETATLKCYPIPRHDTVYWYQQGPGQDPQFLISFYEKMQSDKGSIPDRFSAQQFSDYHSELNMSSLELGDSALYFCASSLTGTRGNEQFFGPGTRLTVL.

This clone was observed many times. This chain connects TRBV6-6 to TRBJ2-7, with D uncertain. The CDR3 has 13 residues. With 0 bases removed from V and 9 bases from J, the gap between germline ends came to 12 bases. CDR1 is MNHNY and CDR2 is SVGAGI in the germline V gene (reference sequence). CDR3: CASSYSAPTRQYF. In nucleotides, the CDR3 is TGTGCCAGCAGTTACTCGGCCCCTACCCGGCAGTACTTC.

There are many counts of this clone. The gene calls are TRBV7-6 and TRBJ1-5, with D possibly being TRBD1 (5 bases). The germline V and J ends were trimmed by 1 base and 6 bases, with 16 bases remaining between them. This CDR3 has 16 amino acids. Germline assignment: CDR1 SGHVS and CDR2 FNYEAQ. The CDR3 DNA reads as TGTGCCAGCAGCTTAGGCGGGGGGTCGGGGACTCAGCCCCAGCATTTT. It is translated as CASSLGGGSGTQPQHF.

CDR3 loop: CAIRLAGGFYEQYF. The DNA for the CDR3 is TGTGCCATCAGGTTAGCGGGGGGGTTCTACGAGCAGTACTTC. This rearrangement joins TRBV7-2 to TRBJ2-7; TRBD2 matches at 11 bases. This CDR3 is built from 14 residues. CDR1 is SGHTA and CDR2 is FQGNSA in the germline V gene. Germline trimming cut 10 bases from V and 3 bases from J; bases unmatched to any gene: 8. Full variable domain (missing parts from reference TRBV7-2 and TRBJ2-7): GAGVSQSPSNKVTEKGKDVELRCDPISGHTALYWYRQSLGQGLEFLIYFQGNSAPDKSGLPSDRFSAERTGGSVSTLTIQRTQQEDSAVYLCAIRLAGGFYEQYFGPGTRLTVT.

The sample holds a few counts of this clone. Other nucleotide sequences in the sample specify the same CDR3. The chain recombines TRBV9 with TRBJ2-5; weak D call: TRBD2 (5 bases). The CDR3 covers 16 residues. In germline, CDR1 is SGDLS, CDR2 YYNGEE. Trimming cost V 0 bases and J 5 bases, with 17 bases left between them. CDR3 in amino acids: CASSVGGLRVGETQYF. CDR3 DNA: TGTGCCAGCAGCGTAGGCGGCTTGAGGGTGGGCGAGACCCAGTACTTC.

About this clone itself: Sequence at one end of the junction differs from germline and may be a read error. This chain links TRBV20-1 with TRBJ1-2; TRBD1 matches 7 bases. Germline V lookup: CDR1 DFQATT, CDR2 SNEGSKA (reference sequence). This CDR3 is built from 12 residues. This CDR3 reads CSSREGQEGYTF. CDR3 bases: TGCAGTTCTAGGGAAGGACAGGAGGGCTACACCTTC.

This clone was detected ten times or more. The chain uses TRBV7-9 and TRBJ2-5; D uncertain. This CDR3 contains 16 residues. Germline V gene sequence: CDR1 SEHNR, CDR2 FQNEAQ (reference sequence). CDR3 coding DNA: TGTCGGTCCACGTTGAGGTCCGGACCAGCGTGGGAGACCCAGTACTTC. Translating it yields CRSTLRSGPAWETQYF. Combining the CDR3 with reference TRBV7-9 and TRBJ2-5 gives the whole variable domain DTGVSQNPRHKITKRGQNVTFRCDPISEHNRLYWYRQTLGQGPEFLTYFQNEAQLEKSRLLSDRFSAERPKGSFSTLEIQRTEQGDSAMYLCRSTLRSGPAWETQYFGPGTRLLVL.

Within the sample, this clone is medium-sized (0.01 to 0.1%). This chain joins TRBV6-4 and TRBJ2-2; the match to TRBD2 covers 11 bases. CDR3 length equals 15 residues. The V gene's germline CDR1 is MRHNA and CDR2 SNTAGT. With V trimmed by 3 bases and J by 5 bases, 2 bases remained unmatched. CDR3 amino acids: CASSELAGGTGELFF. In DNA form, the CDR3 reads TGTGCCAGCAGTGAGCTAGCGGGAGGTACCGGGGAGCTGTTTTTT.

J is TRBJ1-1 and V is TRBV6-1; TRBD1 might be the D (6 bases). Germline assignment: CDR1 MNHNS and CDR2 SASEGT. This CDR3 has 12 residues. V dropped 6 bases and J dropped 2 bases, with 7 bases sitting between them. The CDR3 loop reads CASRGGNTEAFF. The DNA for the CDR3 is TGTGCCAGCAGAGGGGGAAACACTGAAGCTTTCTTT.

This clone has ten or more counts. The chain couples TRBV20-1 to TRBJ1-4; no clear D. Per the germline V gene, CDR1 is DFQATT and CDR2 is SNEGSKA (reference sequence). The CDR3 spans 16 residues. The V end lost 3 bases, the J end lost 6 bases, and 20 bases lay between the germline ends. The DNA for the CDR3 is TGCAGTGCTAGGGGATCCCTTGGTGGGCCGTATGAAAAACTGTTTTTT. Residues: CSARGSLGGPYEKLFF.

In its sample, this clone was seen many times. V gene TRBV19 combines with J gene TRBJ2-3; TRBD2 matches 12 bases. This CDR3 is 15 amino acids long. The J segment lost 5 bases and the V segment lost 4 bases, leaving 4 bases of the junction unmatched. Germline V gene sequence: CDR1 LNHDA, CDR2 SQIVND (reference sequence). The CDR3: CASSKTSGSGDTQYF. The CDR3 DNA reads as TGTGCCAGTAGTAAGACTAGCGGGAGTGGAGATACGCAGTATTTT. The full variable domain, with the rest looked up from reference TRBV19 and TRBJ2-3, is DGGITQSPKYLFRKEGQNVTLSCEQNLNHDAMYWYRQDPGQGLRLIYYSQIVNDFQKGDIAEGYSVSREKKESFPLTVTSAQKNPTAFYLCASSKTSGSGDTQYFGPGTRLTVL.

This chain joins TRBV5-1 and TRBJ2-1; tentatively, D is TRBD2 (5 bases). This CDR3 contains 14 residues. Trimming shortened V by 0 bases and J by 8 bases, and 12 bases separated the two germline ends. From germline, CDR1 is SGHRS and CDR2 YFSETQ. CDR3 bases: TGCGCCAGCAGCTTGGCCGTGGACGGGGATGAGCAGTTCTTC. Translated, it gives CASSLAVDGDEQFF.

This chain uses TRBV9 with TRBJ2-7, with 12 positions matching TRBD2. The J segment lost 2 bases and the V segment lost 3 bases, leaving 18 bases of the junction unmatched. Germline V gene sequence: CDR1 SGDLS, CDR2 YYNGEE. CDR3 size: 20 residues. CDR3 sequence (DNA): TGTGCCAGCAGCGCGACTAGCGGGAGTAGTCTAGCGGGATACCCCTACGAGCAGTACTTC. Its translation is CASSATSGSSLAGYPYEQYF.

This clone was seen repeatedly, ten times or more. CDR3 sequence: CASSPWGQEDGYTF. CDR3 in DNA: TGTGCCAGCAGCCCCTGGGGACAGGAAGATGGCTACACCTTC. V gene TRBV11-3 combines with J gene TRBJ1-2; 8 nucleotides line up with TRBD1. The ends lost 5 bases at V and 6 bases at J; junction bases unmatched: 8. This CDR3 region has 14 residues. From germline, CDR1 is SGHNT and CDR2 YENEEA.